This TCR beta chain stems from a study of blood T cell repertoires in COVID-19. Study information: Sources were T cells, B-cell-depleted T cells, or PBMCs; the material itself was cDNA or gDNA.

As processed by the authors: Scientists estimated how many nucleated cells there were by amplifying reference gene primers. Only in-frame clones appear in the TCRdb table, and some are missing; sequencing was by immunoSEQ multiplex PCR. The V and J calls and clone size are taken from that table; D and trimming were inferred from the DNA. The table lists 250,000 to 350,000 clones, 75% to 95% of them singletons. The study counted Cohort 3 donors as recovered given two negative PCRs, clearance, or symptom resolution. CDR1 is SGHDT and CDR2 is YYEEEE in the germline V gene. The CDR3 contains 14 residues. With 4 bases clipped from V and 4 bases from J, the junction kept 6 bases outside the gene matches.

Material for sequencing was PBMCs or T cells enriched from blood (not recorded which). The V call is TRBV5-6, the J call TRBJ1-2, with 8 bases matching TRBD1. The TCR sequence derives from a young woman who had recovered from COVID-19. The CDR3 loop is CASSTGTGVYGYTF. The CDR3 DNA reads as TGTGCCAGCAGCACAGGGACAGGAGTCTATGGCTACACCTTC. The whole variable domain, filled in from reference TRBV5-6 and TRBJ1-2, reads DAGVTQSPTHLIKTRGQQVTLRCSPKSGHDTVSWYQQALGQGPQFIFQYYEEEERQRGNFPDRFSGHQFPNYSSELNVNALLLGDSALYLCASSTGTGVYGYTFGSGTRLTVV.